Presented here are 17 T cell receptor beta chains from one specimen sequenced in a study of beta chain features in type 1 diabetes. Study results and limitations: TCRB CDR3s were moderately but significantly shorter in Type 1 diabetes patients in all four CD4+ subsets.

Expressed TCRB transcripts were sequenced, since all the RNA that had been isolated was reverse transcribed. The data were produced by immunoSEQ multiplex PCR, yet TCRdb's version contains in-frame clones alone and is incomplete. The sample includes some 63,000 clones, approximately 50% of them seen just once. Their antigens remain unidentified. The sequenced sample consisted of central memory CD4+ T cells from blood. The receptors here all came from a man aged 25-40 years with type 1 diabetes.

This clone was detected a few times. This rearrangement joins TRBV7-6 to TRBJ2-1; 8 positions match TRBD1. The CDR3 has 17 amino acids. Germline V gives CDR1 SGHVS, CDR2 FNYEAQ. V gave up 2 bases and J gave up 0 bases; unmatched junction bases: 6. The CDR3 spells CASSLTGGGSSYNEQFF. DNA for the CDR3: TGTGCCAGCAGCTTAACAGGGGGAGGATCCTCCTACAATGAGCAGTTCTTC.

This rearrangement joins TRBV6-1 to TRBJ1-4, with D unclear. Germline V gene sequence: CDR1 MNHNS, CDR2 SASEGT. V lost 0 bases to trimming and J lost 10 bases, with 9 bases between them. This CDR3 is built from 13 residues. In nucleotides, the CDR3 is TGTGCCAGCAGTGAAGCGTCAGGCGCAAAACTGTTTTTT. Translation: CASSEASGAKLFF.

The chain carries TRBV5-1 and TRBJ1-1; no definite D call. Trimming cost V 5 bases and J 4 bases, with 9 bases left between them. Germline V gives CDR1 SGHRS, CDR2 YFSETQ. This CDR3 region has 12 residues. CDR3 in DNA: TGCGCCAGCAGATCGGAGAGCACTGAAGCTTTCTTT. Its protein is CASRSESTEAFF.

This chain connects TRBV2 to TRBJ1-2, with D perhaps TRBD1 (5 bases). Trimming cost V 6 bases and J 6 bases, with 8 bases left between them. The CDR3 is 11 amino acids. Germline loops: CDR1 SNHLY, CDR2 FYNNEI. The CDR3 DNA reads TGTGCCAGCAGACCCAGGGATGGCTACACCTTC. Its translation is CASRPRDGYTF.

The chain couples TRBV7-8 to TRBJ2-5, with a possible D match to TRBD2 (6 bases). CDR1 is SGHVS and CDR2 is FQNEAQ in the germline V gene. Trimming shortened V by 5 bases and J by 4 bases, and 17 bases separated the two germline ends. The length of the CDR3 is 15 residues. The CDR3 region has the DNA TGTGCCAGCAGCGACGGGACTCTCATAGGAGAGACCCAGTACTTC. Residues: CASSDGTLIGETQYF.

The chain has TRBV6-5 and TRBJ2-7; TRBD1 aligns across 10 bases. The junction had 6 bases not matched to a gene; V was cut back by 5 bases and J by 5 bases. Germline V gene sequence: CDR1 MNHEY, CDR2 SVGAGI. The CDR3 totals 14 residues. The CDR3 DNA is TGTGCCAGCAGTGTGGGACAGGGGCTGAACGAGCAGTACTTC. As protein: CASSVGQGLNEQYF.

CDR3 nucleotide sequence: TGCGCCAGCAGCGTCGGACAGGGACAAGCTTTCTTT. This sequence encodes CASSVGQGQAFF. The V gene is TRBV5-1, the J gene TRBJ1-1; TRBD1 aligns across 8 bases. V trimming: 4 bases; J trimming: 9 bases; junction bases outside the gene matches: 5. In germline, CDR1 is SGHRS, CDR2 YFSETQ. The CDR3 is 12 amino acids.

This rearrangement joins TRBV29-1 to TRBJ2-2, with D maybe TRBD1 (6 bases). The V and J ends lost 4 bases and 6 bases respectively, with 12 bases between them. This CDR3 is built from 13 residues. Germline V lookup: CDR1 SQVTM, CDR2 ANQGSEA. DNA of the CDR3: TGCAGCGTTGGTACAGGGTTCCCCGGGGAGCTGTTTTTT. Amino acids: CSVGTGFPGELFF.

V and J are TRBV11-2 and TRBJ2-7; possible D gene TRBD1, 6 bases. In germline, CDR1 is SGHAT, CDR2 FQNNGV. The CDR3 sequence is 15 residues long. V was trimmed by 3 bases and J by 1 base, leaving 13 bases between them. CDR3 DNA: TGTGCCAGCAGCTTGTTACCCGGACAGTCCTACGAGCAGTACTTC. Translating it yields CASSLLPGQSYEQYF. Drawing the rest from reference TRBV11-2 and TRBJ2-7, the complete variable domain is EAGVAQSPRYKIIEKRQSVAFWCNPISGHATLYWYQQILGQGPKLLIQFQNNGVVDDSQLPKDRFSAERLKGVDSTLKIQPAKLEDSAVYLCASSLLPGQSYEQYFGPGTRLTVT.

There are a few counts of this clone. V is TRBV21-1 and J is TRBJ2-3; the table names TRBD2, a call not compared with the DNA. TRBV21-1 is a listed pseudogene. CDR3 size: 14 residues. CDR3 protein: CASSKLSRADTQYF. CDR3 nucleotides: TGTGCCAGCAGCAAGTTAAGCCGGGCAGATACGCAGTATTTT.

The V call is TRBV30, the J call TRBJ2-7, with D possibly TRBD1 on 5 matching bases. Germline assignment: CDR1 GTSNPN and CDR2 SVGIG (reference sequence). Trimming pared 5 bases from V and 6 bases from J, leaving 17 bases between. CDR3 length: 13 residues. CDR3: CAWRAQAPFEQYF. The CDR3 DNA sequence: TGTGCCTGGCGAGCACAGGCGCCTTTCGAGCAGTACTTC.

This clone turned up a few times. V gene TRBV7-9 combines with J gene TRBJ2-1, with TRBD1 matching 8 bases. The CDR3 runs to 17 residues. V shed 0 bases and J 5 bases; nucleotides not matched to a gene: 9. Looked up from germline, CDR1 is SEHNR and CDR2 is FQNEAQ (reference sequence). The CDR3 region is CASSLAQGATTHNEQFF. The CDR3 nucleotides read TGTGCCAGCAGCTTAGCGCAGGGGGCCACGACACACAATGAGCAGTTCTTC.

Concerning this clone: The same CDR3 is also encoded by other DNA sequences in this sample. V gene TRBV2 combines with J gene TRBJ1-5; 7 nucleotides match TRBD1. With V trimmed by 2 bases and J by 7 bases, 5 bases remained unmatched. The length of the CDR3 is 14 residues. Germline values: CDR1 SNHLY, CDR2 FYNNEI. CDR3: CASSERQGGQPQHF. The DNA for the CDR3 is TGTGCCAGCAGTGAAAGACAGGGAGGCCAGCCCCAGCATTTT.

This clone was seen a handful of times. V gene TRBV18 combines with J gene TRBJ1-2; maybe TRBD1 (5 bases). The CDR3 has 15 amino acids. Germline V CDR1 and CDR2: KGHSH, LQKENI. Trimming cost V 2 bases and J 0 bases, with 10 bases left between them. CDR3 sequence reads: CASSPTGTPNYGYTF. CDR3 nucleotides: TGTGCCAGCTCACCAACCGGGACTCCTAACTATGGCTACACCTTC.

The genes are TRBV2 and TRBJ2-3; no clear D. The V gene's germline CDR1 is SNHLY and CDR2 FYNNEI. V was trimmed by 3 bases and J by 1 base, leaving 8 bases between them. The length of the CDR3 is 14 residues. The CDR3 DNA sequence: TGTGCCAGCAGTGAGGCAGGTCGCACAGATACGCAGTATTTT. It encodes CASSEAGRTDTQYF.

The chain is built from TRBV5-1 and TRBJ2-1; 13 nucleotides line up with TRBD2. In germline, CDR1 is SGHRS, CDR2 YFSETQ. V shed 4 bases and J 9 bases; nucleotides not matched to a gene: 7. This CDR3 contains 15 residues. CDR3 loop: CASSTTSGGMSEQFF. The CDR3, as DNA: TGCGCCAGCAGCACGACTAGCGGGGGGATGAGTGAGCAGTTCTTC.

V usage is TRBV5-1 and J usage is TRBJ2-4, with 8 bases that match TRBD1. This CDR3 is built from 13 residues. J was trimmed by 6 bases and V by 4 bases; bases with no gene match: 3. The germline gives CDR1 SGHRS, CDR2 YFSETQ. The CDR3 loop reads CASSPDRANIQYF. CDR3 nucleotide sequence: TGCGCCAGCAGCCCGGACAGGGCAAACATTCAGTACTTC.